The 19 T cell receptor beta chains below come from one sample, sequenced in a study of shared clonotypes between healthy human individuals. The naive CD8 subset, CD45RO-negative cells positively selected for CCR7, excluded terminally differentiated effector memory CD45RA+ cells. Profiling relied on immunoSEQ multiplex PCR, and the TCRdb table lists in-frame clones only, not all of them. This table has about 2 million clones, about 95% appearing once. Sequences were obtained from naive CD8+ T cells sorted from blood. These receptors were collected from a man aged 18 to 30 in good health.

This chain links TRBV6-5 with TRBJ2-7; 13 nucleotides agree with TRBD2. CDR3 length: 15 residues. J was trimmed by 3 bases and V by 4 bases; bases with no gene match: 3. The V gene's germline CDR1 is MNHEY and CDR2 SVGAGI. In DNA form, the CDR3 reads TGTGCCAGCAGTTGGAGACTAGCGGGGGGCTACGAGCAGTACTTC. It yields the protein CASSWRLAGGYEQYF.

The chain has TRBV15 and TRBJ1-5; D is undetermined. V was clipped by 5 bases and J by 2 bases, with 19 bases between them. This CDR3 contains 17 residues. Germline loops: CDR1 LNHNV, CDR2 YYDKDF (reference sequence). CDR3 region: CATSSGRVDPGNQPQHF. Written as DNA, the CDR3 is TGTGCCACCAGCTCTGGGAGGGTGGACCCAGGCAATCAGCCCCAGCATTTT.

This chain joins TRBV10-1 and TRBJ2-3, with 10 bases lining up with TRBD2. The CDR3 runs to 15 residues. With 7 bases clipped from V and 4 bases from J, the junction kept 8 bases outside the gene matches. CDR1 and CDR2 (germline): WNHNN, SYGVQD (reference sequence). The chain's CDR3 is CASIEREGLADTQYF. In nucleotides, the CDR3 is TGCGCCAGCATAGAGCGGGAGGGCCTCGCAGATACGCAGTATTTT.

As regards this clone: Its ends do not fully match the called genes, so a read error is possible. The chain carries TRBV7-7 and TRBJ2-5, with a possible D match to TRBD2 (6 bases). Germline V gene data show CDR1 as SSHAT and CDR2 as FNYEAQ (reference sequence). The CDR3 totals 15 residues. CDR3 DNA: TGTGCTAGCAGCTCCGGGACTCTCACGCTGGAGACCCAGTACTTC. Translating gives CASSSGTLTLETQYF.

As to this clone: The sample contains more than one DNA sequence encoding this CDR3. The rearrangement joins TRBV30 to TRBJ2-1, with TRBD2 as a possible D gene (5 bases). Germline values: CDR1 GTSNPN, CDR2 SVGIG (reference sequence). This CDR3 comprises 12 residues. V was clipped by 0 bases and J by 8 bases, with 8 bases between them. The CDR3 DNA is TGTGCCTGGAGTGTTGTCGGGGATGAGCAGTTCTTC. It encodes CAWSVVGDEQFF.

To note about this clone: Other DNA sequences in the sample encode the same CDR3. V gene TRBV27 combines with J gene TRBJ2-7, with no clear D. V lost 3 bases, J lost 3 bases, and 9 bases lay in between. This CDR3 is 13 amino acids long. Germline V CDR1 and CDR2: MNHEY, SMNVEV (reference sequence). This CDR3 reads CASSFPGHYEQYF. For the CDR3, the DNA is TGTGCCAGCAGTTTCCCTGGGCACTACGAGCAGTACTTC.

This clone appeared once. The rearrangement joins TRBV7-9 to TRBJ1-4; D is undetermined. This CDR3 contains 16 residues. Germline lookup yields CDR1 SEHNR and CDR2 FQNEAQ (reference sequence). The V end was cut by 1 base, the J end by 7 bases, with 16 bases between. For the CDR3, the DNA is TGTGCCAGCAGCTTAGAGTGGGAGACAAGTTTTGAAAAACTGTTTTTT. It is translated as CASSLEWETSFEKLFF.

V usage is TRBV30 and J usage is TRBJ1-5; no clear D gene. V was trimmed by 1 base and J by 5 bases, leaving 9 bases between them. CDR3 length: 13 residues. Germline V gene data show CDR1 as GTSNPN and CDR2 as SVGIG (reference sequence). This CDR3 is CAWSGEGYQPQHF. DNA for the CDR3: TGTGCCTGGAGTGGGGAGGGTTATCAGCCCCAGCATTTT.

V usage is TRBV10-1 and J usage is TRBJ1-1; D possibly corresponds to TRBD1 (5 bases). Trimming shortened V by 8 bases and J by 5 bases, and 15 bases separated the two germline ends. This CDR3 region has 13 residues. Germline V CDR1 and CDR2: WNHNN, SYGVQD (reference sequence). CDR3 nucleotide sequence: TGCGCCAGCGCCCAAGGGGAGTGGACTGAAGCTTTCTTT. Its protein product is CASAQGEWTEAFF.

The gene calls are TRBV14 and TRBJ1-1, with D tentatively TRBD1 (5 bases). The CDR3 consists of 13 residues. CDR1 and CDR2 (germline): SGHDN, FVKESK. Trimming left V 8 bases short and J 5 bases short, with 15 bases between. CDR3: CASGVWGETEAFF. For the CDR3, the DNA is TGTGCCAGCGGCGTTTGGGGGGAGACTGAAGCTTTCTTT.

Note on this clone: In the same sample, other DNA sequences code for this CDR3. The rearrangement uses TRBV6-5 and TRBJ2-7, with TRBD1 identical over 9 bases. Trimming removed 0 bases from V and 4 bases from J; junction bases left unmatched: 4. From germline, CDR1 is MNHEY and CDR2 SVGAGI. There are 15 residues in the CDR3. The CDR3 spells CASSYSGTGPYEQYF. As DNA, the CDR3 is TGTGCCAGCAGTTACTCCGGGACAGGGCCATACGAGCAGTACTTC.

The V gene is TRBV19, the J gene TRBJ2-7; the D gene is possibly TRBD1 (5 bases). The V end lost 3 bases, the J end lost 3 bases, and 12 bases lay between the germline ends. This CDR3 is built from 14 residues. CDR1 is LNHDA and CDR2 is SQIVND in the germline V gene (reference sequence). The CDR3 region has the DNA TGTGCCAGTAGTATTTCAGGGCTCCTCTACGAGCAGTACTTC. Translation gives CASSISGLLYEQYF.

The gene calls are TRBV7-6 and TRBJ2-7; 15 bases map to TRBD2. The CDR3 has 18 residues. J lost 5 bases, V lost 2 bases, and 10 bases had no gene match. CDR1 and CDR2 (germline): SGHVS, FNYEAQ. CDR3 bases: TGTGCCAGCAGCTTAACATCGGGGGGACTAGCGGGAGGTGACGAGCAGTACTTC. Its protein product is CASSLTSGGLAGGDEQYF.

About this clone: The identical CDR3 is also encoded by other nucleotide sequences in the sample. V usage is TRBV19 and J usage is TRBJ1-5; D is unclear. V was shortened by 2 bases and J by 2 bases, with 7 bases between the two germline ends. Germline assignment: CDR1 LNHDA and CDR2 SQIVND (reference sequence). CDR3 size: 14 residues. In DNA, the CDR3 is TGTGCCAGTAGTATAAGGGATCGCAATCAGCCCCAGCATTTT. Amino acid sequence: CASSIRDRNQPQHF.

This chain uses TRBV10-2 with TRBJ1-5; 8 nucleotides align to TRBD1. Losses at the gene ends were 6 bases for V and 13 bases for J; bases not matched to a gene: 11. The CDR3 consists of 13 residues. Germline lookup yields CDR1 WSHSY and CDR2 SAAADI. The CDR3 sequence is CASSPGQGPGQHF. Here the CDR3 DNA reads TGCGCCAGCAGCCCCGGACAGGGTCCCGGTCAGCATTTT.

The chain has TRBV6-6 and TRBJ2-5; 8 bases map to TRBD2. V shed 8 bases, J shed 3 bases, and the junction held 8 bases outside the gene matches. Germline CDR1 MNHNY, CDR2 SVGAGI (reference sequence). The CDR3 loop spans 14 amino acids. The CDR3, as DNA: TGTGCCAGCGGTGCCCCGGGGGGGAAAGAGACCCAGTACTTC. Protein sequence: CASGAPGGKETQYF.

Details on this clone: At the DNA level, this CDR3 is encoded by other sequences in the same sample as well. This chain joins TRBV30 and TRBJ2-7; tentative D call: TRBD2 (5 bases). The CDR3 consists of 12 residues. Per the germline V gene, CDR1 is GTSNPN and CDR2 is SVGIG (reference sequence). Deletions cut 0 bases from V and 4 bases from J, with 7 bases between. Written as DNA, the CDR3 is TGTGCCTGGAGTGTAAGCGGTTACGAGCAGTACTTC. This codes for CAWSVSGYEQYF.

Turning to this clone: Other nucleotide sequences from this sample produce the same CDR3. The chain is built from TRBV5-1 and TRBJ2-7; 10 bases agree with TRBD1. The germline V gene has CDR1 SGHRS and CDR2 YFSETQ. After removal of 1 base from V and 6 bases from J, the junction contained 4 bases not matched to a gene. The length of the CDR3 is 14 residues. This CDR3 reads CASSLIGTGVEQYF. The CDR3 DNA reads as TGCGCCAGCAGCTTGATCGGGACAGGGGTCGAGCAGTACTTC. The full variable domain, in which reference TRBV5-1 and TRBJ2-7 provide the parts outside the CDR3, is KAGVTQTPRYLIKTRGQQVTLSCSPISGHRSVSWYQQTPGQGLQFLFEYFSETQRNKGNFPGRFSGRQFSNSRSEMNVSTLELGDSALYLCASSLIGTGVEQYFGPGTRLTVT.

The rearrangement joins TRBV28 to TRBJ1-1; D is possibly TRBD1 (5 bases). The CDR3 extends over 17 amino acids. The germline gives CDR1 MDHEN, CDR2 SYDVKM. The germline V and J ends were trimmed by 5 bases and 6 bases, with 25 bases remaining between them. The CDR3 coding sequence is TGTGCCAGCAGTCCTATAGGGGATGCGGGGGGGACGGCTGAAGCTTTCTTT. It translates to CASSPIGDAGGTAEAFF.